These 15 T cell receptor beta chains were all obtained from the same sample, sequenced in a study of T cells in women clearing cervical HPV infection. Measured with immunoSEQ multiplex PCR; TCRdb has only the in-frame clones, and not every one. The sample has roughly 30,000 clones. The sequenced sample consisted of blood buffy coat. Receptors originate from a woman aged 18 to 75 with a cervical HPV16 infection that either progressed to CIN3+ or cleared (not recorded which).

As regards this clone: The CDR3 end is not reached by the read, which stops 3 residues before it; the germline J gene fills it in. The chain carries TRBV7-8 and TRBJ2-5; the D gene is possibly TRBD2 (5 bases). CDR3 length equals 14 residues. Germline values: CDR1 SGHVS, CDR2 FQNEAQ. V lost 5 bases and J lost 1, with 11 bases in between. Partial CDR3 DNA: TGTGCCAGCAGCCCCTGGCGGGCCCAAGAGACC. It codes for CASSPWRAQET. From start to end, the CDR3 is CASSPWRAQETQYF.

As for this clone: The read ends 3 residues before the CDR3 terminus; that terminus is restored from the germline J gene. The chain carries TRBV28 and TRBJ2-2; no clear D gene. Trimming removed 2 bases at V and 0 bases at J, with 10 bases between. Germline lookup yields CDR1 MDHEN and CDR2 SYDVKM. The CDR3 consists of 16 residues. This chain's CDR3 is CASSLGWRTNTGELFF. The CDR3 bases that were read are TGTGCCAGCAGTTTAGGTTGGCGGACGAACACCGGGGAG.

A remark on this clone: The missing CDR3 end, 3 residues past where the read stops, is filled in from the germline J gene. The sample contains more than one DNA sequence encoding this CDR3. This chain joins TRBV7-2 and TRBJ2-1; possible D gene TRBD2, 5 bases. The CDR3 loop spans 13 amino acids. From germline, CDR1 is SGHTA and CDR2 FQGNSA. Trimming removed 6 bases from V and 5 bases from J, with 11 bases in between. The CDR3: CASRLGPNNEQFF. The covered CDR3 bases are TGTGCCAGCAGACTAGGGCCTAACAATGAG.

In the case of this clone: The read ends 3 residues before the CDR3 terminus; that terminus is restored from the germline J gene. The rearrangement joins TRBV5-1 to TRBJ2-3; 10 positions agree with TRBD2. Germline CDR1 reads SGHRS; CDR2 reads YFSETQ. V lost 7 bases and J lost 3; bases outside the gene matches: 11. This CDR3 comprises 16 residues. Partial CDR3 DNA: TGCGCCAGCGCGCAGGCTAGCGGGGGCCCTACAGATACG. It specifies CASAQASGGPTDT. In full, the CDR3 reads CASAQASGGPTDTQYF.

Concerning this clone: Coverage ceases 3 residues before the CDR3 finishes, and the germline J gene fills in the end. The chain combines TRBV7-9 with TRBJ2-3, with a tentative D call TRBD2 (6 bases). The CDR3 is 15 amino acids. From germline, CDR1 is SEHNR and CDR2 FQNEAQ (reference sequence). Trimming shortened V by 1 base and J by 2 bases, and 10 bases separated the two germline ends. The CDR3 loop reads CASSLGLADTDTQYF. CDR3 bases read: TGTGCCAGCAGCTTAGGGTTAGCGGACACAGATACG.

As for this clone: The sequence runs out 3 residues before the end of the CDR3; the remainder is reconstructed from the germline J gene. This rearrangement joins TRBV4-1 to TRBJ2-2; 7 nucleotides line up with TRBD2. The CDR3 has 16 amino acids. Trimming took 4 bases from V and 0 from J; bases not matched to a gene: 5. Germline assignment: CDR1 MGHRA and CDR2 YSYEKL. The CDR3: CASSRGSGTNTGELFF. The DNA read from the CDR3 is TGCGCCAGCAGCCGTGGGAGCGGGACGAACACCGGGGAG.

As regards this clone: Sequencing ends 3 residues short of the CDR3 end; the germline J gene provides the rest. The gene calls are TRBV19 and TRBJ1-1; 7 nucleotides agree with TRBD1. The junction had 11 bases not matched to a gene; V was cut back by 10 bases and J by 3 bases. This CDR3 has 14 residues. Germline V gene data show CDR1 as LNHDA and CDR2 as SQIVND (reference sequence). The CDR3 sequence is CATRDRVVYTEAFF. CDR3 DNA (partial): TGTGCCACTCGAGACAGGGTGGTGTACACTGAA.

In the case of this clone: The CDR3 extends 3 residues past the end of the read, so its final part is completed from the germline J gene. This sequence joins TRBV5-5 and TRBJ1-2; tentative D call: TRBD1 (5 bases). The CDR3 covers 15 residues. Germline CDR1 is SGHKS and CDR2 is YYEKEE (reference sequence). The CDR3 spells CASSSYDSTSIGYTF. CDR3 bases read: TGTGCCAGCAGTTCCTATGACAGTACGTCTATCGGC.

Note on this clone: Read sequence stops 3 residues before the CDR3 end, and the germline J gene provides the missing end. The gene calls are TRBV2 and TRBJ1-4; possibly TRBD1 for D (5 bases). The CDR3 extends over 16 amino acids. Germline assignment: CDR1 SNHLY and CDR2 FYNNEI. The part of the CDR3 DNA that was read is TGTGCCAGCAGTGGGGGGGACGGAGAATTTAATTCACCA. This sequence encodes CASSGGDGEFNSP. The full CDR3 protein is CASSGGDGEFNSPLFF.

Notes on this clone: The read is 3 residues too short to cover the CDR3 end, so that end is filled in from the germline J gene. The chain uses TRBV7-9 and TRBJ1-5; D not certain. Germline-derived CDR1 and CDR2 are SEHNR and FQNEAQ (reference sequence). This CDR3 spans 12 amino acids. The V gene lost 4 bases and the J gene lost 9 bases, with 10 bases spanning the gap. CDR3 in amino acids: CASSSHPGPQHF. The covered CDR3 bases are TGTGCCAGCAGCTCACATCCGGGGCCC.

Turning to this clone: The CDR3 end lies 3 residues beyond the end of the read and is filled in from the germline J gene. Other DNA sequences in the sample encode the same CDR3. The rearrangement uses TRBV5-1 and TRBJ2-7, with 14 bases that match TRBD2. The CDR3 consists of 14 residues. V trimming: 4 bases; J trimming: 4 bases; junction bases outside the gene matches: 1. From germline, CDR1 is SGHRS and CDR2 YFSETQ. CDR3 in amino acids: CASSRTSGRYEQYF. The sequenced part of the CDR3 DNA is TGCGCCAGCAGCAGGACTAGCGGGAGGTACGAG.

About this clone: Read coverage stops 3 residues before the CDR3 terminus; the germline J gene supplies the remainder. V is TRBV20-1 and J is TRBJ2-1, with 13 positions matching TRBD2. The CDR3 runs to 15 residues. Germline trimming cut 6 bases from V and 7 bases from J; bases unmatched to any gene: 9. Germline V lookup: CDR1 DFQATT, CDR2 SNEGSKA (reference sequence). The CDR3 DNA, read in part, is TGCAGTGCCTCGAGACTAGCGGGAGGATCTAATGAG. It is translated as CSASRLAGGSNE. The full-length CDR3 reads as CSASRLAGGSNEQFF.

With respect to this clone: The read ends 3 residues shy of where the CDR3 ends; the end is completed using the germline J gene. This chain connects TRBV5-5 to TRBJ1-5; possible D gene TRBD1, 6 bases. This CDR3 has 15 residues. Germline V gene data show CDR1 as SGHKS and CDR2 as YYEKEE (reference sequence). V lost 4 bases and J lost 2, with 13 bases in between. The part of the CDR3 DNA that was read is TGTGCCAGCAGCCTGACAGGTCAGGGCAATCAGCCC. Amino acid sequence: CASSLTGQGNQP. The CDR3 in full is CASSLTGQGNQPQHF.

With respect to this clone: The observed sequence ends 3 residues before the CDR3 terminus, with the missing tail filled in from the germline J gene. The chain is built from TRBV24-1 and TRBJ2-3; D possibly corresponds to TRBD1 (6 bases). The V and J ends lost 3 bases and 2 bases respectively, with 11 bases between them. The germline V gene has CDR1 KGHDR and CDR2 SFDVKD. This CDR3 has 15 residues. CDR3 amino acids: CATSDPGHLTDTQYF. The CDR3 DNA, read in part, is TGTGCCACCAGTGATCCGGGACACCTCACAGATACG.

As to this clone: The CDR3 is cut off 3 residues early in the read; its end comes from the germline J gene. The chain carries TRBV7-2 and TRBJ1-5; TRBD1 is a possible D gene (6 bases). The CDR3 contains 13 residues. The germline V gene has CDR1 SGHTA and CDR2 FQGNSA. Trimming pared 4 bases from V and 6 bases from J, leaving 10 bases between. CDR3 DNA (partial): TGTGCCAGCAGCTCGGACAGACGTCAGCCC. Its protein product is CASSSDRRQP. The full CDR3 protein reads CASSSDRRQPQHF. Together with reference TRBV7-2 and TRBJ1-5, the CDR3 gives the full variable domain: GAGVSQSPSNKVTEKGKDVELRCDPISGHTALYWYRQSLGQGLEFLIYFQGNSAPDKSGLPSDRFSAERTGGSVSTLTIQRTQQEDSAVYLCASSSDRRQPQHFGDGTRLSIL.